This T cell receptor (beta chain) was profiled in a study of T cells expressing NK-cell markers. Overall study: Among eight sequenced donors, seven carried HCMV seropositivity while one was seronegative.

Whole-study results and caveats: The study found dominant NKG2C+ clonotypes at roughly 1.0-7.5% of CD8+ T cells in 5 or 6 donors.

TCRdb reworked the 5' RACE reads into one entry per CDR3 protein, no DNA. The ten most abundant clones cover less than 7.5% of a sample with about 450,000 distinct CDR3 sequences. CDR3 length equals 15 residues. Germline V gene lookup returns CDR1 SEHNR and CDR2 FQNEAQ (reference sequence). Concerning this clonotype: What it recognizes is unknown.

The clonotype originates from a woman aged 18-69 years in good health. J is TRBJ2-1 and V is TRBV7-9; the TRBD2 assignment by TCRdb is unverifiable without DNA. Input material: blood T cells: a sorted CD56 or NKG2C T cell subset, CD4+ or CD8+ T cells, or bulk PBMC T cells (not recorded which). The CDR3: CASSPLGTTHNEQFF.